These T cell receptor beta chains were read from a single sample in a study of shared clonotypes between healthy human individuals. The data were produced by immunoSEQ multiplex PCR, yet TCRdb's version contains in-frame clones alone and is incomplete. The sample holds more than 2,000,000 clones, about 92% seen once. Sequencing was performed on naive CD4+ T cells from PBMCs. The receptors were gathered from a man aged 18 to 29 in good health. Some clones in this sample may be carry-over from other donors' samples. Each CDR3 is given with its conserved first and last residue. The D gene is left open where the match is weak. Clone size appears in some rows only: once, few, many, or a class for an expanded clone.

D	V	size	J	DNA	CDR3
NA	TRBV10-3	NA	TRBJ2-3	TGTGCCATCAGTGAGTTTCAACTTCTCTATAGCACAGATACGCAGTATTTT	CAISEFQLLYSTDTQYF
TRBD1	TRBV7-9	few	TRBJ1-5	TGTGCCAGCAGCTTAGCGGGACAGTTCAATCAGCCCCAGCATTTT	CASSLAGQFNQPQHF
NA	TRBV5-1	NA	TRBJ2-2	TGCGCCAGCAGCAACTCCCCCCCCGGGGAGCTGTTTTTT	CASSNSPPGELFF
NA	TRBV10-3	NA	TRBJ2-1	TGTGCCATCAGTGAGATCGGCCGATACAATGAGCAGTTCTTC	CAISEIGRYNEQFF
TRBD1	TRBV7-9	NA	TRBJ1-3	TGTGCCAGCAGCTTAACGGGGACAGCCTCTGGAAACACCATATATTTT	CASSLTGTASGNTIYF
TRBD1	TRBV28	once	TRBJ2-2	TGTGCCAGCAGTTCAGGGGGTAGGGCCGGGGAGCTGTTTTTT	CASSSGGRAGELFF
NA	TRBV19	NA	TRBJ1-1	TGTGCCAGTAGTATGGTTCGGGGCACTGAAGCTTTCTTT	CASSMVRGTEAFF
TRBD1	TRBV28	NA	TRBJ2-3	TGTGCCAGCACCACCGGACAGGGGACAGATACGCAGTATTTT	CASTTGQGTDTQYF
NA	TRBV9	NA	TRBJ2-3	TGTGCCAGCAGCGCTGCAGATACGCAGTATTTT	CASSAADTQYF
NA	TRBV29-1	NA	TRBJ2-1	TGCAGCCCTAAATTCAACAATGAGCAGTTCTTC	CSPKFNNEQFF
NA	TRBV7-6	NA	TRBJ2-3	TGTGCCAGCAGCCTACGGCCGCGAGATACGCAGTATTTT	CASSLRPRDTQYF
NA	TRBV5-1	NA	TRBJ2-2	TGCGCCAGCAGCTTGGTACCTTTCAGCGGGGAGCTGTTTTTT	CASSLVPFSGELFF
NA	TRBV11-2	NA	TRBJ2-5	TGTGCCAGCAGCTTAGGAGAGGTAGAGACCCAGTACTTC	CASSLGEVETQYF
NA	TRBV7-9	once	TRBJ1-1	TGTGCCAGCAGCTTAGGTGCGGGAAGGAACACTGAAGCTTTCTTT	CASSLGAGRNTEAFF
TRBD1	TRBV5-1	NA	TRBJ2-7	TGCGCCAGCAGCTTGGGGGCCGTTGGGACAGACGAGCAGTACTTC	CASSLGAVGTDEQYF
NA	TRBV14	NA	TRBJ1-1	TGTGCCAGCAGCCAAGCCAATATGGCAGTCTTCACTGAAGCTTTCTTT	CASSQANMAVFTEAFF
NA	TRBV6-1	NA	TRBJ1-5	TGTGCCAGCAGGTCACAGGGTGGTCAGCCCCAGCATTTT	CASRSQGGQPQHF
NA	TRBV15	NA	TRBJ2-7	TGTGCCACCAGCCTGCGATCGGGAGCCAACGAGCAGTACTTC	CATSLRSGANEQYF
NA	TRBV28	NA	TRBJ1-1	TGTGCCAGCAGTTCCCCTCAGGGGCACCCTGAAGCTTTCTTT	CASSSPQGHPEAFF
NA	TRBV5-1	once	TRBJ2-3	TGCGCCAGCAGCTTCCTATTTAACCCACCGACGCAGTATTTT	CASSFLFNPPTQYF
NA	TRBV28	once	TRBJ2-7	TGTGCCAGCAGGCCAAACGGGCAAACCTACGAGCAGTACTTC	CASRPNGQTYEQYF
TRBD1	TRBV5-1	NA	TRBJ2-1	TGCGCCAGCAGCCCGGGACAGGGTCGTATGCAGTTCTTC	CASSPGQGRMQFF
TRBD2	TRBV5-1	NA	TRBJ2-3	TGCGCCAGCAGCTCGGGACTAGCGGGAGACGCAGATACGCAGTATTTT	CASSSGLAGDADTQYF
TRBD1	TRBV7-3	NA	TRBJ2-2	TGTGCCAGCAGCTTGGGGACAGGGGTGACCGGGGAGCTGTTTTTT	CASSLGTGVTGELFF
TRBD2	TRBV14	NA	TRBJ2-7	TGTGCCAGCAGCCCCTTAGGTAGCGGGGCACCCTACGAGCAGTACTTC	CASSPLGSGAPYEQYF
TRBD1	TRBV14	once	TRBJ2-1	TGTGCCAGCAGCCAATTGGGACAGTTGGGGCAGTTCTTC	CASSQLGQLGQFF
TRBD2	TRBV6-1	NA	TRBJ2-1	TGTGCCAGCAGGGGACTAGCGGGAGTAGGCAATGAGCAGTTCTTC	CASRGLAGVGNEQFF
TRBD1	TRBV2	few	TRBJ1-5	TGTGCCAGCAGCCAAGGACAGGGCGGACAGCCCCAGCATTTT	CASSQGQGGQPQHF
NA	TRBV5-4	few	TRBJ1-1	TGTGCCAGCAGCTTCGGGATGTCGAACACTGAAGCTTTCTTT	CASSFGMSNTEAFF
NA	TRBV27	NA	TRBJ2-7	TGTGCCAGCAGATCCTCCGGGGGCGGCTACGAGCAGTACTTC	CASRSSGGGYEQYF
NA	TRBV5-4	NA	TRBJ2-7	TGTGCCAGCAGCTTGGCCGGGACACCTGAGCAGTACTTC	CASSLAGTPEQYF
NA	TRBV6-4	NA	TRBJ1-1	TGTGCCAGCAGTGAACAAGTGGGGACTGAAGCTTTCTTT	CASSEQVGTEAFF
NA	TRBV7-2	NA	TRBJ1-5	TGTGCCAGCAGCTTAGGGGTCAATAGCAATCAGCCCCAGCATTTT	CASSLGVNSNQPQHF
TRBD1	TRBV5-1	NA	TRBJ2-7	TGCGCCAGCAGCCGGGACAGGTCCTACGAGCAGTACTTC	CASSRDRSYEQYF
TRBD1	TRBV27	NA	TRBJ1-1	TGTGCCAGCAGTACGGACAGGGGGGATGAAGCTTTCTTT	CASSTDRGDEAFF
TRBD1	TRBV2	NA	TRBJ2-7	TGTGCCAGCGTACTGGACAGGGGACGCTCCTACGAGCAGTACTTC	CASVLDRGRSYEQYF
TRBD1	TRBV28	NA	TRBJ2-2	TGTGCCAGCAGCAAGATAAGGACAGGGACCGGGGAGCTGTTTTTT	CASSKIRTGTGELFF
NA	TRBV7-9	NA	TRBJ2-2	TGTGCCAGCAGCTTGTTCACTAGCTTGGCCGGGGAGCTGTTTTTT	CASSLFTSLAGELFF
TRBD1	TRBV19	NA	TRBJ1-4	TGTGCCAGTAGACACCCGGGACAGGGGGATGAAAAACTGTTTTTT	CASRHPGQGDEKLFF
NA	TRBV2	NA	TRBJ2-5	TGTGCCAGCAGTGAGTACGAGCGGGAGACCCAGTACTTC	CASSEYERETQYF
TRBD1	TRBV7-9	NA	TRBJ2-1	TGTGCCAGCAGCCCTGGACAGGCCAACTACAATGAGCAGTTCTTC	CASSPGQANYNEQFF
TRBD2	TRBV2	NA	TRBJ2-7	TGTGCCAGCAGTGATGGGCTAGCGGGAGCCGGGGACGAGCAGTACTTC	CASSDGLAGAGDEQYF
NA	TRBV7-9	NA	TRBJ2-7	TGTGCCAGCAGCTTAGAGGCCAGGAGCTCCTACGAGCAGTACTTC	CASSLEARSSYEQYF
NA	TRBV6-5	NA	TRBJ2-3	TGTGCCAGCAGTTACTCGACACTTTCGGATACGCAGTATTTT	CASSYSTLSDTQYF
NA	TRBV28	NA	TRBJ2-1	TGTGCCAGCACCGTGAGCCAGGGGGAGCAGTTCTTC	CASTVSQGEQFF
NA	TRBV10-3	NA	TRBJ1-5	TGTGCCATCAGTGAGTCGGAGACGGGACAACTACTCAATCAGCCCCAGCATTTT	CAISESETGQLLNQPQHF
NA	TRBV6-5	NA	TRBJ1-2	TGTGCCAGCAGTTACTCGGGGGGGATCAACTATGGCTACACCTTC	CASSYSGGINYGYTF